Following are 9 T cell receptor beta chains from one sample sequenced in a study of cytomegalovirus exposure and HLA in healthy donors. Primers for the PCR totalled 60 Vbeta and 13 Jbeta. Produced via immunoSEQ multiplex PCR; TCRdb's table is partial and in-frame only. This table has about 150,000 clones, over 70% appearing once. Sequencing used PBMCs. The receptors shown here come from a woman aged 40 to 55 in good health and CMV-seropositive.

The V and J genes are TRBV5-4 and TRBJ2-3; 8 nucleotides match TRBD2. Germline loops: CDR1 SGHNT, CDR2 YYREEE (reference sequence). This CDR3 contains 15 residues. Losses at the gene ends were 0 bases for V and 2 bases for J; bases not matched to a gene: 2. The DNA for the CDR3 is TGTGCCAGCAGCTTGGCCGGGGGGGACACAGATACGCAGTATTTT. As protein: CASSLAGGDTDTQYF.

V gene TRBV12-2 combines with J gene TRBJ2-1; the listed D gene, TRBD1, was not tested against the DNA. TRBV12-2 is annotated as a pseudogene. The CDR3 length is 14 residues. CDR3 in DNA: TGTGCAAGTCGCTTAGAAAGGGGCATTGATGAGCAGTTCTTC. Amino acids: CASRLERGIDEQFF.

Only a few counts were recorded for this clone. In the same sample, other DNA sequences code for this CDR3. The CDR3 is CASSLGTDYGYTF. CDR3 bases: TGTGCCAGCAGCTTAGGGACAGACTATGGCTACACCTTC. The chain has TRBV7-9 and TRBJ1-2, with D perhaps TRBD1 (6 bases). V was trimmed by 1 base and J by 3 bases, leaving 6 bases between them. Germline assignment: CDR1 SEHNR and CDR2 FQNEAQ (reference sequence). This CDR3 is 13 amino acids long.

The rearrangement joins TRBV11-2 to TRBJ2-5, with D hard to call. The CDR3 is made up of 13 amino acids. Trimming stripped 3 bases from V and 1 base from J, with 6 bases between. Germline CDR1 SGHAT, CDR2 FQNNGV. CDR3 sequence (DNA): TGTGCCAGCAGCTTTCTCCTCCAAGAGACCCAGTACTTC. It encodes CASSFLLQETQYF.

This rearrangement joins TRBV9 to TRBJ2-1, with 10 bases matching TRBD2. With V trimmed by 0 bases and J by 9 bases, 6 bases remained unmatched. This CDR3 comprises 15 residues. Germline CDR1 SGDLS, CDR2 YYNGEE. The CDR3 DNA is TGTGCCAGCAGCGTAGGACTAGCGGGTGGTACTGAGCAGTTCTTC. Protein product: CASSVGLAGGTEQFF.

The J gene is TRBJ2-7, the V gene TRBV28, with 11 nucleotides matching TRBD1. The CDR3 spans 16 residues. The germline gives CDR1 MDHEN, CDR2 SYDVKM. The CDR3 nucleotides read TGTGCTAATATCGGCGGACAGGGGGCTCCTAGGTACGAGCAGTACTTC. Protein sequence: CANIGGQGAPRYEQYF.

The rearrangement uses TRBV5-4 and TRBJ1-3; 9 bases line up with TRBD1. Germline values: CDR1 SGHNT, CDR2 YYREEE (reference sequence). This CDR3 contains 14 residues. V was pared by 3 bases and J by 10 bases, with 8 bases of the junction left unmatched. CDR3 sequence (DNA): TGTGCCAGCAGCTCGCAAGGACAGGGGCAGACCATATATTTT. Amino acid sequence: CASSSQGQGQTIYF.

V usage is TRBV30 and J usage is TRBJ1-6; 7 positions agree with TRBD1. CDR1 is GTSNPN and CDR2 is SVGIG in the germline V gene (reference sequence). The V segment lost 5 bases and the J segment 2 bases; nucleotides outside the gene matches: 3. This CDR3 spans 14 amino acids. The CDR3 DNA sequence: TGTGCCTGGTCGACAGGGCCCTATAATTCACCCCTCCACTTT. It yields the protein CAWSTGPYNSPLHF.

The V and J genes are TRBV29-1 and TRBJ1-5; 9 bases line up with TRBD1. Germline V CDR1 and CDR2: SQVTM, ANQGSEA. Trimming took 4 bases from V and 7 from J; bases not matched to a gene: 5. The CDR3 is made up of 13 amino acids. The CDR3: CSVAGQGRQPQHF. CDR3 nucleotides: TGCAGCGTTGCTGGACAGGGGAGACAGCCCCAGCATTTT.